The 2 T cell receptor beta chains in this list originate from one sample, sequenced in a study of blood T cell repertoires in COVID-19. Sequencing used immunoSEQ multiplex PCR; TCRdb keeps in-frame clones, though not all of them. The data hold around 300,000 clones, with about nine tenths observed a single time. The sample taken for sequencing was PBMCs or T cells enriched from blood (not recorded which). The receptor source for this set is a young woman who had recovered from COVID-19.

This clone has just one count. The chain recombines TRBV30 with TRBJ1-2; 8 bases match TRBD1. V gave up 8 bases and J gave up 0 bases; unmatched junction bases: 8. There are 14 residues in the CDR3. Germline V gene sequence: CDR1 GTSNPN, CDR2 SVGIG (reference sequence). The CDR3 region has the DNA TGTGCCACAACCCTGACAGGGGCTAACTATGGCTACACCTTC. The encoded protein is CATTLTGANYGYTF.

The chain employs TRBV6-5 and TRBJ1-2; TRBD1 might be the D (6 bases). This CDR3 comprises 16 residues. The V end was cut by 0 bases, the J end by 6 bases, with 17 bases between. Germline CDR1 is MNHEY and CDR2 is SVGAGI. In nucleotides, the CDR3 is TGTGCCAGCAGTTACTCCTTTACAGGGAAGGAGAATGGCTACACCTTC. This gives the protein CASSYSFTGKENGYTF.